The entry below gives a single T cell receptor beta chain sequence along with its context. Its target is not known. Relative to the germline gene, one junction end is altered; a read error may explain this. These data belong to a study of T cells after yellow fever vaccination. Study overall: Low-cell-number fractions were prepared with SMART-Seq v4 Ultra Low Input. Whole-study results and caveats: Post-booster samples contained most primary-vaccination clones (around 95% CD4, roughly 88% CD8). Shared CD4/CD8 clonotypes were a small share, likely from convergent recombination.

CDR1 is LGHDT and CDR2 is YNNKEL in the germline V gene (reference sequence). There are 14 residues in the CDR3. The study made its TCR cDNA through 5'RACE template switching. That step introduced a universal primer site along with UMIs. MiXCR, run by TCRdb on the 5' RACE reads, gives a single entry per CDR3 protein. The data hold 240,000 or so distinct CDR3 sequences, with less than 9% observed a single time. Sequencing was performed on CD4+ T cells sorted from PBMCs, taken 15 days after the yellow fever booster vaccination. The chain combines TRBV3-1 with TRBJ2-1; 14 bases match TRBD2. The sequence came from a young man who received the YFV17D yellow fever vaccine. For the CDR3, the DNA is TGTGCCAGCAGGCGGACTAGCGGGAGGAATGAGCACTTCTTC. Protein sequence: CASRRTSGRNEHFF.